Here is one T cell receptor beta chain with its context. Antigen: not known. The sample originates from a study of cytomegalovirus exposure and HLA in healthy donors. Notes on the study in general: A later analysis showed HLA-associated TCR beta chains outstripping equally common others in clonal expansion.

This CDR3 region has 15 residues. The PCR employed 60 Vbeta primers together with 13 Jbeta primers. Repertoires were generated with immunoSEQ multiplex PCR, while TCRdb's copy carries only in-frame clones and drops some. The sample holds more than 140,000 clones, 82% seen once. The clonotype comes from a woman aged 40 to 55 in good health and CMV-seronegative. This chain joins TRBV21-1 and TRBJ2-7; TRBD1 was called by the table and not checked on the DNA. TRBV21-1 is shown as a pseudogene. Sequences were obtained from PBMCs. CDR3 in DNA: TGTGCCAGCAGCATTCCGGGACAGGAGAACTACGAGCAGTACTTC. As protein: CASSIPGQENYEQYF.